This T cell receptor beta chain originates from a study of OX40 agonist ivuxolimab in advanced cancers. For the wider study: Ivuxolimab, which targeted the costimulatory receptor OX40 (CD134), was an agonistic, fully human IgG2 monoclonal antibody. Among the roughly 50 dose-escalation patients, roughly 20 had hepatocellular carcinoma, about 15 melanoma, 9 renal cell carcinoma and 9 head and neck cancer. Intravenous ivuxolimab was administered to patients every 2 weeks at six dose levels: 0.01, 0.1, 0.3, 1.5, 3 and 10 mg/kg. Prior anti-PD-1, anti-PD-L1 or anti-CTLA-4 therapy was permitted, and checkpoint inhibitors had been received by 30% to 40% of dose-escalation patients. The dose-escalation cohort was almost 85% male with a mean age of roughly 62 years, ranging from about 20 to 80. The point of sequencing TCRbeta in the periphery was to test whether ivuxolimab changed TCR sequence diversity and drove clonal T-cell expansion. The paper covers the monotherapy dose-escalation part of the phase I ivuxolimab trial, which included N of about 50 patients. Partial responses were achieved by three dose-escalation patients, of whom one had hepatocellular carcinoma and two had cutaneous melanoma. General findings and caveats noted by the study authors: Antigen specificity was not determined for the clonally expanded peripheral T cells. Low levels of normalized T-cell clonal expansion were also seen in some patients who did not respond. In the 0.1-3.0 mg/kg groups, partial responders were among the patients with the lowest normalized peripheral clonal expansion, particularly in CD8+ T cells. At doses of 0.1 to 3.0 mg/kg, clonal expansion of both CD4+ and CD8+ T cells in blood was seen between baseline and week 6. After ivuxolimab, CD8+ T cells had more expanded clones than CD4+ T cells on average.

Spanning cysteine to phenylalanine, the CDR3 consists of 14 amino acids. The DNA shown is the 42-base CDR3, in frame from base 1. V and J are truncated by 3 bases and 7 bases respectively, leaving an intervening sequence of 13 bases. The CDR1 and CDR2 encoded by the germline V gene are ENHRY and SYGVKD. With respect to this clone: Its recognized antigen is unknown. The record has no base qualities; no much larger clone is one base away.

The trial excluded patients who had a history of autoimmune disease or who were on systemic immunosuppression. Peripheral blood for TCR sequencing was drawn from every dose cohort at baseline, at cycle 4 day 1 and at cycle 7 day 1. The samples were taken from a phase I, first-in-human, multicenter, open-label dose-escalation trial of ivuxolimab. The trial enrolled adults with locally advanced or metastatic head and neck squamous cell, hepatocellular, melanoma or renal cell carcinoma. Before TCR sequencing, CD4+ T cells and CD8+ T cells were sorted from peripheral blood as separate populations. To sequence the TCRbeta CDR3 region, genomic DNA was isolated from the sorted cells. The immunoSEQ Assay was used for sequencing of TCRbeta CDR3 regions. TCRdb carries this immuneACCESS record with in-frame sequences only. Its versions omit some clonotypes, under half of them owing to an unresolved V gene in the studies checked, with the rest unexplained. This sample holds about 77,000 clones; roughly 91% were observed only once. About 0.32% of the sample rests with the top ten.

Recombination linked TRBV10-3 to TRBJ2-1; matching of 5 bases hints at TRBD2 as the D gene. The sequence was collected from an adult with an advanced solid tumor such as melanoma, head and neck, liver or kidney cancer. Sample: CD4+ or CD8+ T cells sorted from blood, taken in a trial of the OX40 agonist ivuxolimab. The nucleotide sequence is TGTGCCATCAGTGACTCGCTAGCCCAGAATGAGCAGTTCTTC. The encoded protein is CAISDSLAQNEQFF.